The 28 T cell receptor beta chains below all came from one sample that was sequenced in a study. The assay was immunoSEQ multiplex PCR, and TCRdb's table has in-frame clones only and misses some. The sample lists around 50,000 clones, 93% occurring once. The sample comprised PBMCs. Every receptor here comes from a man aged 35 to 55 with rheumatoid arthritis.

The chain is built from TRBV11-3 and TRBJ1-1; D is unclear. Germline V gives CDR1 SGHNT, CDR2 YENEEA. V was clipped by 3 bases and J by 2 bases, with 4 bases between them. The CDR3 runs to 12 residues. The DNA for the CDR3 is TGTGCCAGCAGCTTGTACAACACTGAAGCTTTCTTT. Its translation is CASSLYNTEAFF.

The chain has TRBV7-6 and TRBJ1-3, with TRBD1 matching 8 bases. CDR1 is SGHVS and CDR2 is FNYEAQ in the germline V gene. Trimming removed 0 bases from V and 8 bases from J; junction bases left unmatched: 6. This CDR3 comprises 15 residues. The DNA of the CDR3 is TGTGCCAGCAGCTTAGCGCCGGACAGGGAATACACCATATATTTT. Its protein product is CASSLAPDREYTIYF.

The genes are TRBV18 and TRBJ1-4; no definite D call. Trimming stripped 6 bases from V and 4 bases from J, with 15 bases between. CDR1 and CDR2 from the germline V gene are KGHSH and LQKENI. This CDR3 has 15 residues. The chain's CDR3 is CASSPAEGYNEKLFF. The DNA for the CDR3 is TGTGCCAGCTCCCCAGCGGAGGGTTATAATGAAAAACTGTTTTTT.

The chain employs TRBV3-1 (or the pseudogene TRBV3-2) and TRBJ2-1; no clear D gene. Germline CDR1 LGHDT, CDR2 YNNKEL (reference sequence). Between the trimmed V and J ends, which lost 4 bases and 10 bases, there was a span of 8 bases. This CDR3 comprises 11 residues. DNA for the CDR3: TGTGCCAGCAGCCGCGAGGCAGAGCAGTTCTTC. Its protein is CASSREAEQFF.

This chain links TRBV24-1 with TRBJ2-1; TRBD2 aligns across 8 bases. Trimming cost V 4 bases and J 0 bases; bases outside gene matches: 1. The CDR3 extends over 15 amino acids. Germline lookup yields CDR1 KGHDR and CDR2 SFDVKD. The CDR3 sequence: CATSETSGSYNEQFF. Written as DNA, the CDR3 is TGTGCCACCAGTGAAACTAGCGGCTCCTACAATGAGCAGTTCTTC.

This chain links TRBV28 with TRBJ2-7; no reliable D call. The CDR3 runs to 11 residues. V lost 6 bases and J lost 4, with 7 bases in between. CDR1 is MDHEN, CDR2 SYDVKM, per germline. DNA of the CDR3: TGTGCCAGCAGAACCACTTACGAGCAGTACTTC. Translation gives CASRTTYEQYF. The complete variable domain, with remaining parts taken from reference TRBV28 and TRBJ2-7, reads DVKVTQSSRYLVKRTGEKVFLECVQDMDHENMFWYRQDPGLGLRLIYFSYDVKMKEKGDIPEGYSVSREKKERFSLILESASTNQTSMYLCASRTTYEQYFGPGTRLTVT.

This sequence joins TRBV18 and TRBJ1-2; perhaps TRBD1 as D (5 bases). The CDR3 loop spans 14 amino acids. CDR1 is KGHSH, CDR2 LQKENI, per germline. V was clipped by 4 bases and J by 5 bases, with 14 bases between them. This CDR3 reads CASSLGAPRYGYTF. DNA of the CDR3: TGTGCCAGCTCACTCGGGGCGCCGAGGTATGGCTACACCTTC.

The genes are TRBV6-5 and TRBJ2-1; TRBD1 agrees at 8 bases. The CDR3 covers 16 residues. J was trimmed by 0 bases and V by 3 bases; bases with no gene match: 4. The germline V gene encodes CDR1 MNHEY and CDR2 SVGAGI. As DNA, the CDR3 is TGTGCCAGCAGTTATTACGACAGGGGCTCCTACAATGAGCAGTTCTTC. The encoded protein is CASSYYDRGSYNEQFF.

The V and J genes are TRBV27 and TRBJ2-1, with 7 bases lining up with TRBD1. Unmatched junction bases numbered 22, after V lost 0 bases and J lost 8 bases. Looked up from germline, CDR1 is MNHEY and CDR2 is SMNVEV (reference sequence). CDR3 size: 20 residues. The CDR3 DNA sequence: TGTGCCAGCAGTTTATCGGGTTGGCTCCGTGAGACAGGGATTTACTATGAGCAGTTCTTC. It encodes CASSLSGWLRETGIYYEQFF.

In this sample, this clone turned up once. The V call is TRBV24-1, the J call TRBJ2-3; D remains unclear. The CDR3 is made up of 16 amino acids. Germline V gene sequence: CDR1 KGHDR, CDR2 SFDVKD. Between the trimmed V and J ends, which lost 4 bases and 2 bases, there was a span of 15 bases. CDR3 DNA: TGTGCCACCAGTGACTCCGGATATAGCCTCACAGATACGCAGTATTTT. As protein: CATSDSGYSLTDTQYF.

This clone was recorded only once. V and J are TRBV5-1 and TRBJ2-1; 14 positions agree with TRBD2. This CDR3 is 17 amino acids long. Losses at the gene ends were 0 bases for V and 3 bases for J; bases not matched to a gene: 2. The germline V gene has CDR1 SGHRS and CDR2 YFSETQ. CDR3 coding DNA: TGCGCCAGCAGCTTGGGACTAGCGGGAGGGTTCTACAATGAGCAGTTCTTC. Protein product: CASSLGLAGGFYNEQFF.

The chain couples TRBV7-2 to TRBJ2-1; 7 nucleotides agree with TRBD1. CDR1 SGHTA and CDR2 FQGNSA come from the germline V gene. The CDR3 has 15 residues. Germline trimming cut 2 bases from V and 2 bases from J; bases unmatched to any gene: 3. The CDR3 is CASSLWQGAYNEQFF. CDR3 in DNA: TGTGCCAGCAGCTTATGGCAGGGGGCCTACAATGAGCAGTTCTTC.

The count of this clone is one. The gene calls are TRBV27 and TRBJ2-7, with D hard to call. CDR1 and CDR2 from the germline V gene are MNHEY and SMNVEV (reference sequence). The CDR3 is 13 residues long. With 4 bases removed from V and 6 bases from J, the gap between germline ends came to 13 bases. The CDR3 sequence is CASSSRSAREQYF. The CDR3 nucleotides read TGTGCCAGCAGTTCCCGGTCTGCCCGCGAGCAGTACTTC.

The genes are TRBV7-2 and TRBJ2-3; TRBD1 or TRBD2 may be the D gene (5 bases each). Germline V lookup: CDR1 SGHTA, CDR2 FQGNSA. V dropped 2 bases and J dropped 0 bases, with 12 bases sitting between them. The CDR3 covers 16 residues. CDR3 protein: CASSLSGRASTDTQYF. The CDR3 nucleotides are TGTGCCAGCAGCTTATCAGGGCGGGCTAGCACAGATACGCAGTATTTT.

V gene TRBV28 combines with J gene TRBJ1-5; D is undetermined. CDR3 length: 13 residues. Germline values: CDR1 MDHEN, CDR2 SYDVKM. Trimming took off 4 bases at V and 7 bases at J, with 11 bases between the two ends. The CDR3 loop is CASSSSLGQPQHF. In nucleotides, the CDR3 is TGTGCCAGCAGTTCATCCTTGGGCCAGCCCCAGCATTTT.

The rearrangement links TRBV5-1 to TRBJ1-1; 9 nucleotides align to TRBD1. The CDR3 contains 15 residues. With V trimmed by 6 bases and J by 2 bases, 8 bases remained unmatched. CDR1 SGHRS and CDR2 YFSETQ come from the germline V gene. The CDR3 DNA reads as TGCGCCAGCACGCAAAACACAGGGGGCAACACTGAAGCTTTCTTT. It codes for CASTQNTGGNTEAFF.

This clone was seen more than once but under ten times. The gene calls are TRBV6-5 and TRBJ1-3, with D possibly being TRBD1 (6 bases). Deletions cut 2 bases from V and 3 bases from J, with 14 bases between. CDR3 length: 16 residues. Germline values: CDR1 MNHEY, CDR2 SVGAGI. The DNA of the CDR3 is TGTGCCAGCAGTTACCAATGGGGGCAGCTTGGAAACACCATATATTTT. This sequence encodes CASSYQWGQLGNTIYF.

The rearrangement uses TRBV13 and TRBJ2-1; D unresolved. This CDR3 spans 15 amino acids. Germline V gene lookup returns CDR1 PRHDT and CDR2 FYEKMQ (reference sequence). Deletions cut 1 base from V and 9 bases from J, with 16 bases between. CDR3 loop: CASSLEQIELGEQFF. CDR3 bases: TGTGCCAGCAGCTTAGAACAGATAGAACTCGGTGAGCAGTTCTTC.

This rearrangement joins TRBV28 to TRBJ1-5; 7 nucleotides align to TRBD1. Germline V lookup: CDR1 MDHEN, CDR2 SYDVKM. This CDR3 comprises 17 residues. With 1 base clipped from V and 0 bases from J, the junction kept 6 bases outside the gene matches. CDR3 loop: CASSLFRQGRSNQPQHF. In DNA, the CDR3 is TGTGCCAGCAGTTTATTTAGACAGGGCCGTAGCAATCAGCCCCAGCATTTT.

This sequence joins TRBV6-2 or TRBV6-3 and TRBJ2-7, with TRBD2 identical over 12 bases. The CDR3 is 17 residues long. Looked up from germline, CDR1 is MNHEY and CDR2 is SVGEGT. V lost 5 bases, J lost 0 bases, and 8 bases stayed unmatched. CDR3 coding DNA: TGTGCCAGCAGTCCGACTAGCGGGAGACAGGGCTCCTACGAGCAGTACTTC. This sequence encodes CASSPTSGRQGSYEQYF.

The CDR3 coding sequence is TGTGCCAGCAGCTGGGGACAGGGAAACGAGCAGTACTTC. Translating it yields CASSWGQGNEQYF. The V call is TRBV11-2, the J call TRBJ2-7, with 9 bases lining up with TRBD1. The V segment lost 4 bases and the J segment 5 bases; nucleotides outside the gene matches: 3. The CDR3 loop spans 13 amino acids. Germline V gene data show CDR1 as SGHAT and CDR2 as FQNNGV.

The rearrangement links TRBV28 to TRBJ2-1; the D is unclear. Trimming removed 7 bases at V and 0 bases at J, with 10 bases between. This CDR3 contains 14 residues. Germline CDR1 reads MDHEN; CDR2 reads SYDVKM. CDR3 loop: CASNRFSSYNEQFF. The CDR3 DNA follows: TGTGCCAGCAACCGGTTCAGCTCCTACAATGAGCAGTTCTTC.

The chain recombines TRBV25-1 with TRBJ1-5, with a tentative D call TRBD1 (6 bases). CDR1 and CDR2 from the germline V gene are MGHDK and SYGVNS. V dropped 4 bases and J dropped 4 bases, with 14 bases sitting between them. This CDR3 region has 15 residues. This CDR3 reads CASSGQDRPNQPQHF. The DNA for the CDR3 is TGTGCCAGCAGTGGTCAGGACAGACCGAATCAGCCCCAGCATTTT.

The gene calls are TRBV6-1 and TRBJ2-4, with D perhaps given as TRBD1 or TRBD2 (6 bases each). V shed 2 bases and J shed 0 bases, with 23 bases lying between them. Looked up from germline, CDR1 is MNHNS and CDR2 is SASEGT. This CDR3 is built from 20 residues. The CDR3 here is CASSESAGQSFILAKNIQYF. In nucleotides, the CDR3 is TGTGCCAGCAGTGAATCGGCGGGACAAAGTTTTATACTAGCCAAAAACATTCAGTACTTC.

The V gene is TRBV6-5, the J gene TRBJ2-7, with 7 bases aligning to TRBD1. Trimming removed 6 bases from V and 6 bases from J; junction bases left unmatched: 5. This CDR3 spans 12 amino acids. Germline loops: CDR1 MNHEY, CDR2 SVGAGI. The CDR3 protein is CASRQGSGEQYF. As DNA, the CDR3 is TGTGCCAGCAGACAGGGGTCGGGCGAGCAGTACTTC.

The J gene is TRBJ2-7, the V gene TRBV18, with 8 bases identical to TRBD1. Germline-derived CDR1 and CDR2 are KGHSH and LQKENI. CDR3 size: 16 residues. V was clipped by 2 bases and J by 3 bases; unmatched bases: 9. This CDR3 reads CASSPRSGGFDYEQYF. CDR3 bases: TGTGCCAGCTCACCAAGGTCAGGGGGCTTTGACTACGAGCAGTACTTC.

The V gene is TRBV19, the J gene TRBJ1-6; possible D gene TRBD1, 5 bases. V lost 8 bases to trimming and J lost 0 bases, with 8 bases between them. This CDR3 contains 14 residues. Germline loops: CDR1 LNHDA, CDR2 SQIVND (reference sequence). The DNA of the CDR3 is TGTGCCAGTGGGGGGGACTCCTATAATTCACCCCTCCACTTT. It translates to CASGGDSYNSPLHF.

A remark on this clone: This CDR3 is also generated by other DNA sequences in the sample. The chain has TRBV6-5 and TRBJ1-1; maybe TRBD1 (6 bases). This CDR3 is 13 amino acids long. V lost 0 bases and J lost 4, with 6 bases in between. CDR1 is MNHEY, CDR2 SVGAGI, per germline. The CDR3 is CASSYSTGTEAFF. For the CDR3, the DNA is TGTGCCAGCAGTTACTCGACAGGCACTGAAGCTTTCTTT.